This T cell receptor beta chain was captured by sequencing in a study of blood T cell repertoires in COVID-19. On the study more broadly: Sites in the United States, Italy and Spain provided acute and convalescent COVID-19 samples. In each case, the material was cDNA or gDNA derived from T cells, B-cell-depleted T cells, or PBMCs.

Original data processing: How many nucleated cells were present was estimated from reference gene primer amplification. Some clones are missing from TCRdb's copy, which holds only in-frame ones; the method was immunoSEQ multiplex PCR. Clone size and V and J calls were adopted from that table, with D and trimming inferred from the DNA. The sample consists of 150,000 to 200,000 clones, approximately 87% of them appearing once. Those enrolled in Seattle joined during active infection and were followed longitudinally afterward. V dropped 5 bases and J dropped 7 bases, with 15 bases sitting between them. Looked up from germline, CDR1 is MDHEN and CDR2 is SYDVKM. This CDR3 comprises 15 residues.

Sample: peripheral blood. The TCR originated in a woman aged 65 to 85 with COVID-19, enrolled during active disease. V usage is TRBV28 and J usage is TRBJ1-6; D may be TRBD1 (6 bases). As DNA, the CDR3 is TGTGCCAGCAGTCCTTCTGAGGGACACAATTCACCCCTCCACTTT. It is translated as CASSPSEGHNSPLHF. Complete variable domain (other parts from reference TRBV28 and TRBJ1-6): DVKVTQSSRYLVKRTGEKVFLECVQDMDHENMFWYRQDPGLGLRLIYFSYDVKMKEKGDIPEGYSVSREKKERFSLILESASTNQTSMYLCASSPSEGHNSPLHFGNGTRLTVT.